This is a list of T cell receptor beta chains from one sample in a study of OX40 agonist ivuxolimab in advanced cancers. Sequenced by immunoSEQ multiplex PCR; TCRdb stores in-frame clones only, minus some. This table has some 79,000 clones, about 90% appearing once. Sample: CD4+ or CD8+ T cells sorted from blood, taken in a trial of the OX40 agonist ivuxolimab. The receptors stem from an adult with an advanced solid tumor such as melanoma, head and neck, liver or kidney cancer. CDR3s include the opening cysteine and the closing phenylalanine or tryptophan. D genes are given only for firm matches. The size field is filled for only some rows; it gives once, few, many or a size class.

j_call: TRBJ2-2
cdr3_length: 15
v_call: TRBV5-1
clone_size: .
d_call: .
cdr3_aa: CASSLVGSNTGELFF
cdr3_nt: TGCGCCAGCAGCTTGGTGGGATCGAACACCGGGGAGCTGTTTTTT

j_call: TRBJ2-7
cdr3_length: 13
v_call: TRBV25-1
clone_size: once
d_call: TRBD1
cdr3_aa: CASSRTGTYEQYF
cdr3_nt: TGTGCCAGCAGCCGGACAGGGACGTACGAGCAGTACTTC

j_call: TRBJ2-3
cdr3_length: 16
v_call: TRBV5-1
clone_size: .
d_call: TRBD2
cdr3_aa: CASSTRTSGSADTQYF
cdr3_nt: TGCGCCAGCAGCACCCGGACTAGCGGGAGCGCAGATACGCAGTATTTT

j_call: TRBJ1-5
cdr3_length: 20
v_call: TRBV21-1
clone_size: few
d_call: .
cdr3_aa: CASSKPGGCGNYYSNQPQHF
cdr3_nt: TGTGCCAGCAGCAAACCGGGGGGGTGTGGAAACTACTATAGCAATCAGCCCCAGCATTTT

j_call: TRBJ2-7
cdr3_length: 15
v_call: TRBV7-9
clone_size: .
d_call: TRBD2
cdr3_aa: CASSSSTSGRNEQYF
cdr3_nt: TGTGCCAGCAGCTCTTCGACTAGCGGGAGGAACGAGCAGTACTTC

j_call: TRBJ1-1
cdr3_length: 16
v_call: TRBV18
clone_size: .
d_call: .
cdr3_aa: CASSPWEGFQNTEAFF
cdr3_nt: TGTGCCAGCTCACCATGGGAAGGGTTTCAGAACACTGAAGCTTTCTTT

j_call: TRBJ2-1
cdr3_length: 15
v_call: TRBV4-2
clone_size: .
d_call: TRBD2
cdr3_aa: CASSQGTSGTDEQFF
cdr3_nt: TGTGCCAGCAGCCAAGGGACTAGCGGGACAGATGAGCAGTTCTTC

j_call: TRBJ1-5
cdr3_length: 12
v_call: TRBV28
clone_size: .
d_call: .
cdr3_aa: CASSFRYQPQHF
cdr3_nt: TGTGCCAGCAGTTTCCGGTACCAGCCCCAGCATTTT

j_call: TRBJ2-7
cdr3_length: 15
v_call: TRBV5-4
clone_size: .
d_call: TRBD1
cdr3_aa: CASSLSGQGAHEQYF
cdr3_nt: TGTGCCAGCAGCTTGAGCGGACAGGGGGCCCACGAGCAGTACTTC

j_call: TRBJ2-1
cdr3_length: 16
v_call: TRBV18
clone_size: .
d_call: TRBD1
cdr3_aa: CASSPRQGVAYNEQFF
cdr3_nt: TGTGCCAGCTCACCACGACAGGGTGTTGCCTACAATGAGCAGTTCTTC